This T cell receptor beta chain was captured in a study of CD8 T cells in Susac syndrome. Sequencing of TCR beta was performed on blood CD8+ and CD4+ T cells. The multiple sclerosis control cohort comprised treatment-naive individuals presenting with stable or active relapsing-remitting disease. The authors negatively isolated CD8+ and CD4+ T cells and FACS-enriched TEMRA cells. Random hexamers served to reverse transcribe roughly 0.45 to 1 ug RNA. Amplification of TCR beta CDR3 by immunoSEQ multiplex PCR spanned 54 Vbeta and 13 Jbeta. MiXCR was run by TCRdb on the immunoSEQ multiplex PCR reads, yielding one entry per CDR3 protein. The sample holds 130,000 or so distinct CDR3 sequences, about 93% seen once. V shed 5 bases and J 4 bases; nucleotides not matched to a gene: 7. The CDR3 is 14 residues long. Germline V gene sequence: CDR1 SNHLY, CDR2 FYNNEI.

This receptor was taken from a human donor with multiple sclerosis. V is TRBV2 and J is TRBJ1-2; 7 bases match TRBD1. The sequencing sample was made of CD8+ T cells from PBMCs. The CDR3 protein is CASSPGQAIYGYTF. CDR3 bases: TGTGCCAGCAGTCCCGGACAGGCCATCTATGGCTACACCTTC.